These 9 T cell receptor beta chains originate from one sample sequenced in a study of blood T cell repertoires in COVID-19. The table came from immunoSEQ multiplex PCR; TCRdb's copy has only in-frame clones and leaves some out. The repertoire consists of around 200,000 clones, with around 90% occurring once and the leading ten covering roughly 0.56%. The material sequenced was peripheral blood. The origin of the receptors is a man between 45 and 60 years old with acute or convalescent COVID-19.

The J gene is TRBJ2-1, the V gene TRBV27; TRBD1 is a possible D gene (5 bases). Trimming shortened V by 5 bases and J by 4 bases, and 15 bases separated the two germline ends. The CDR3 sequence is 15 residues long. CDR1 and CDR2 from the germline V gene are MNHEY and SMNVEV (reference sequence). This CDR3 is CASSPGASVYNEQFF. CDR3 nucleotide sequence: TGTGCCAGCAGTCCTGGGGCGTCCGTTTACAATGAGCAGTTCTTC.

The chain employs TRBV5-1 and TRBJ2-3, with D possibly matching TRBD2 (6 bases). This CDR3 spans 11 amino acids. The germline V gene has CDR1 SGHRS and CDR2 YFSETQ. V was shortened by 1 base and J by 10 bases, with 7 bases between the two germline ends. CDR3 DNA: TGCGCCAGCAGCTTGAGGGACTCGCAGTATTTT. Its translation is CASSLRDSQYF.

V gene TRBV28 combines with J gene TRBJ2-7; TRBD2 aligns across 7 bases. Germline V gives CDR1 MDHEN, CDR2 SYDVKM. The CDR3 is made up of 15 amino acids. Germline trimming cut 7 bases from V and 5 bases from J; bases unmatched to any gene: 14. The DNA for the CDR3 is TGTGCCAGCACCCCTGGGGCGGGAGAATACCACGAGCAGTACTTC. This codes for CASTPGAGEYHEQYF.

DNA for the CDR3: TGTGCCAGCCAGGGGGCTTACGATCAGCCCCAGCATTTT. Translating it yields CASQGAYDQPQHF. This sequence joins TRBV7-9 and TRBJ1-5; TRBD1 agrees at 8 bases. Germline values: CDR1 SEHNR, CDR2 FQNEAQ (reference sequence). J lost 5 bases, V lost 8 bases, and 5 bases had no gene match. This CDR3 spans 13 amino acids.

The CDR3 DNA reads TGTGCCACCAGCAGAGATCCCCCGTCGAGGGGAAACACCATATATTTT. It translates to CATSRDPPSRGNTIYF. This chain uses TRBV15 with TRBJ1-3; D is undetermined. The CDR3 contains 16 residues. Trimming stripped 0 bases from V and 4 bases from J, with 13 bases between. Germline values: CDR1 LNHNV, CDR2 YYDKDF (reference sequence).

This clone was recorded once. The rearrangement joins TRBV7-2 to TRBJ1-6; 9 bases match TRBD1. Germline CDR1 is SGHTA and CDR2 is FQGNSA. V dropped 0 bases and J dropped 9; count of bases not matched to a gene: 6. This CDR3 has 16 amino acids. Written as DNA, the CDR3 is TGTGCCAGCAGCTTAGCCTCCGGGACAGGGTCTTCACCCCTCCACTTT. Protein sequence: CASSLASGTGSSPLHF.

This clone has just one count. V usage is TRBV7-3 and J usage is TRBJ1-1; 8 bases agree with TRBD1. V lost 5 bases, J lost 7 bases, and 9 bases stayed unmatched. Germline CDR1 SGHTA, CDR2 FQGTGA. The CDR3 contains 14 residues. The CDR3 DNA reads TGTGCCAGCAGCCCGATCAGGACAGGGATTGAAGCTTTCTTT. The encoded protein is CASSPIRTGIEAFF. Together with reference TRBV7-3 and TRBJ1-1, the CDR3 gives the full variable domain: GAGVSQTPSNKVTEKGKYVELRCDPISGHTALYWYRQSLGQGPEFLIYFQGTGAADDSGLPNDRFFAVRPEGSVSTLKIQRTERGDSAVYLCASSPIRTGIEAFFGQGTRLTVV.

This rearrangement joins TRBV10-3 to TRBJ1-2, with 7 bases lining up with TRBD1. CDR1 and CDR2 from the germline V gene are ENHRY and SYGVKD. The CDR3 extends over 15 amino acids. V was pared by 10 bases and J by 3 bases, with 14 bases of the junction left unmatched. This CDR3 reads CATWGDRGQDYGYTF. DNA for the CDR3: TGTGCCACCTGGGGGGACCGCGGACAGGACTATGGCTACACCTTC.

CDR3 nucleotide sequence: TGTGCCAGCCTCCGTTCAACTAATGAAAAACTGTTTTTT. It specifies CASLRSTNEKLFF. The V call is TRBV28, the J call TRBJ1-4; D gene unclear. Germline V gives CDR1 MDHEN, CDR2 SYDVKM. V gave up 8 bases and J gave up 0 bases, with 7 bases separating them. CDR3 size: 13 residues.